Listed here is a single T cell receptor beta chain. Per the germline V gene, CDR1 is LGHDT and CDR2 is YNNKEL (reference sequence). V shed 3 bases, J shed 6 bases, and the junction held 4 bases outside the gene matches. This CDR3 spans 15 amino acids. Here immunoSEQ multiplex PCR was the method, and the copy in TCRdb shows in-frame clones only, minus some. The sample has tens of thousands of clones, roughly 82% seen once. The data were taken from a study of blood T cell repertoires in COVID-19. This clonotype was obtained from a man aged 40-50 years with acute or convalescent COVID-19. The chain couples TRBV3-1 (or the pseudogene TRBV3-2) to TRBJ2-3, with 12 bases that match TRBD2. Sequencing was performed on peripheral blood. Here the CDR3 DNA reads TGTGCCAGCAGCCATCTAGCGGGGGGGCTGGATACGCAGTATTTT. This codes for CASSHLAGGLDTQYF.